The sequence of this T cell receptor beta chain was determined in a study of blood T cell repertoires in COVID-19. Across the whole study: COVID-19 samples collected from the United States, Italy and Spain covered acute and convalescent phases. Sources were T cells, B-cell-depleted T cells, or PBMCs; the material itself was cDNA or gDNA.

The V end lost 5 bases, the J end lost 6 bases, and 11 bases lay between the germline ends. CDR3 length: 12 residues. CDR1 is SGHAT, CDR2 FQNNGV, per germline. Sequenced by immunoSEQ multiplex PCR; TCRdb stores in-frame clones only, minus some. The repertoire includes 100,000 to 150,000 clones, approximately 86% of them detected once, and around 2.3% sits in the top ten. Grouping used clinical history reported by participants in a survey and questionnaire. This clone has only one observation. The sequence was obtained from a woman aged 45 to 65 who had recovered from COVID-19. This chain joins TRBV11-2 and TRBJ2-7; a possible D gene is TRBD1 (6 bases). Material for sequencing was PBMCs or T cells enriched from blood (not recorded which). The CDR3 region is CASSPTGFEQYF. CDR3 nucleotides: TGTGCCAGCAGCCCCACAGGGTTCGAGCAGTACTTC.